This T cell receptor beta chain derives from a study of cytomegalovirus exposure and HLA in healthy donors. Study information: Ancestry clustering placed about four fifths of under 450 genotyped donors in the Caucasian-associated cluster.

General study points: Earlier analysis yielded a pattern in which most TCR beta V segments were productive about 87% or about 30% of the time. Among the CMV-associated chains, a few were confirmed in vitro as specific for CMV antigens.

The V end lost 0 bases, the J end lost 1 base, and 11 bases lay between the germline ends. The germline V gene has CDR1 GTSNPN and CDR2 SVGIG (reference sequence). There are 15 residues in the CDR3. PCR was performed using 60 Vbeta and 13 Jbeta primers. Libraries were prepared by immunoSEQ multiplex PCR; TCRdb keeps only in-frame clonotypes and omits some of them. The sample records around 68,000 clones, just under 70% being singletons. Turning to this clone: The antigen is not known.

The TCR originated in a woman under 40 in good health and CMV-seronegative. V gene TRBV30 combines with J gene TRBJ2-3, with TRBD1 as a possible D gene (6 bases). The material sequenced was PBMCs. Here the CDR3 reads CAWSVVGGGTDTQYF. Written as DNA, the CDR3 is TGTGCCTGGAGTGTCGTAGGGGGAGGCACAGATACGCAGTATTTT.